The clone carrying this TCR beta chain was detected a few times. The record originates from a study of blood T cell repertoires in COVID-19. Study-wide context: The origin of the acute and convalescent COVID-19 samples was the United States, Italy and Spain.

Clones were sequenced by immunoSEQ multiplex PCR, and TCRdb holds only the in-frame ones, with some missing. The sample lists approximately 170,000 clones, approximately 84% occurring once. The length of the CDR3 is 14 residues. Trimming left V 4 bases short and J 7 bases short, with 12 bases between. Germline V gene data show CDR1 as SGHRS and CDR2 as YFSETQ. Participants' own reports of clinical history determined their cohort assignment. This TCR was recovered from a woman in her 30s who had recovered from COVID-19. Sequencing used PBMCs or T cells enriched from blood (not recorded which). V usage is TRBV5-1 and J usage is TRBJ1-6; D is possibly TRBD1 (5 bases). CDR3 sequence (DNA): TGCGCCAGCAGCGCGGGGACCGTCAATTCACCCCTCCACTTT. Protein sequence: CASSAGTVNSPLHF.